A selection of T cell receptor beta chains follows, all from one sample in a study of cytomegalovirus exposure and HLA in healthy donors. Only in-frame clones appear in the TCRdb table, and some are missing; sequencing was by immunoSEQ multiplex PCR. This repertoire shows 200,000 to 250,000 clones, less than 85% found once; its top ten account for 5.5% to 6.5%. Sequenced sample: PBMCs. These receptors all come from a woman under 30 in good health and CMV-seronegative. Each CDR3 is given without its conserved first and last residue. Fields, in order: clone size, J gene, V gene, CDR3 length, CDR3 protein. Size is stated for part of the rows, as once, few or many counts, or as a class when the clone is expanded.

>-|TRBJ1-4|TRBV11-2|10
ASGQDGEKLF
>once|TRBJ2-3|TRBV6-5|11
ASRPTSTDTQY
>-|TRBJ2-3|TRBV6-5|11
ASTQRGTDTQY
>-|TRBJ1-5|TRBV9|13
ASSGSGQPNQPQH
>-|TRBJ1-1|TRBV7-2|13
ASSLPGRWDTEAF
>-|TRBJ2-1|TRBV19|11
ASSGLAYNEQF
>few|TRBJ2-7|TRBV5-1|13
ASSRWDGGPVEQY
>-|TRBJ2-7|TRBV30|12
AWSLGGTTYEQY
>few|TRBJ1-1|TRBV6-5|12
ASSYSGGNTEAF
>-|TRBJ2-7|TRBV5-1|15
ASSLDRRQGGERKQY
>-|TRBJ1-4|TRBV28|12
ASSSGGSNEKLF
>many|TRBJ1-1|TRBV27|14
ASSPGGGGFETEAF
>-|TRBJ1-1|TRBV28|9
ASSFRVEAF
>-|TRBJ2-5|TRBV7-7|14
ASSLRLAGGGETQY
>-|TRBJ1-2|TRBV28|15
ASSLKWGQTPYYGYT
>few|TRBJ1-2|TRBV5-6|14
ASSLDRGPYIYGYT
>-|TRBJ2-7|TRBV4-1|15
ASSHTSTGGSIYEQY
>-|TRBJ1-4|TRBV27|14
ASRLGQGTTNEKLF
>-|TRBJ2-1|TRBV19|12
ASSIGTGGVRRF
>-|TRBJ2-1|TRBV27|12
ASSSSWGSIAPF
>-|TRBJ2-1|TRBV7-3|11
ASSYGTGDEQF
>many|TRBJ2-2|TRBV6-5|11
ASSRDWAGELF
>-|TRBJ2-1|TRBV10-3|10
ALGTGGNEQF
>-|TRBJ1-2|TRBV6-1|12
ASSLKAGGGGYT
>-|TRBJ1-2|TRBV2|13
ASSMLDRDKYGYT
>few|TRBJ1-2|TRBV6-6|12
ASSLDSSHYGYT
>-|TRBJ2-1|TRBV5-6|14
ASSRGASGTYNEQF
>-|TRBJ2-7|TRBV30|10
AWGDNSYEQY
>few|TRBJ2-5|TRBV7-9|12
ASSLSGGRETQY
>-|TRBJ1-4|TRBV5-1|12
ASSRGLPNEKLF
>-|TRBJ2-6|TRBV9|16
ASSPDPGGHSGANVLT
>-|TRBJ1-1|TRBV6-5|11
AIRPGGHTEAF
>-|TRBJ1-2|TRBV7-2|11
ASSSDRWIGYT
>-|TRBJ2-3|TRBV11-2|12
ASSPTSGTDTQY
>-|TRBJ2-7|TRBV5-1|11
ASSLAASYEQY
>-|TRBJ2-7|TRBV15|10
ATSRAGYEQY
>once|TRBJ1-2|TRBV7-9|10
ASSPAGAGYT
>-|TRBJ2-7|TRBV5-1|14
ASSLEASGTSYEQY
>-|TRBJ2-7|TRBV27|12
ASRSYATTYEQY
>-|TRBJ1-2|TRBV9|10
ASSARGGGYT
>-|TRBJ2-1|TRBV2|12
ASSEGTSKNEQF
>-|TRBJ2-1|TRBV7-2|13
ASSFDRGSYNEQF
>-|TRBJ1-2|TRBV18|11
ASSPDAIYGYT
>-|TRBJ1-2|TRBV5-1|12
ASSLEQGGYGYT
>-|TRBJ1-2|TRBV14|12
ASSHIRQGDGYT
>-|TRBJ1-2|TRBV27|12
ASKLNRDNYGYT
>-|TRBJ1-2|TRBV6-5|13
ASSYSRTSNYGYT
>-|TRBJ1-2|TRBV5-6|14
ASSPDPTGGDDGYT